Listed below are T cell receptor beta chains from one sample, sequenced in a study of blood T cell repertoires in COVID-19. Here immunoSEQ multiplex PCR was the method, and the copy in TCRdb shows in-frame clones only, minus some. The sample shows about 170,000 clones, under 95% of them seen only once. The sample comprised peripheral blood. These receptors came from a man younger than 30 with COVID-19, enrolled during active disease. CDR3s include the opening cysteine and the closing phenylalanine or tryptophan. A D gene is named only where the DNA matches it firmly. Clone size appears in some rows only: once, few, many, or a class for an expanded clone.

len: 15
v_gene: TRBV7-3
d_gene: .
j_gene: TRBJ2-1
abundance: .
CDR3nt: TGTGCCAGCAGCTTGAGTATGATCCCCTACAATGAGCAGTTCTTC
CDR3aa: CASSLSMIPYNEQFF

len: 18
v_gene: TRBV12-5
d_gene: TRBD2
j_gene: TRBJ2-1
abundance: .
CDR3nt: TGTGCTAGTGGTTTGGTACTCACTAGCGGGAGTCGTTACAATGAGCAGTTCTTC
CDR3aa: CASGLVLTSGSRYNEQFF

len: 15
v_gene: TRBV6-6
d_gene: TRBD1
j_gene: TRBJ2-2
abundance: .
CDR3nt: TGTGCCAGCAGTTATTCCTACAGGGGGACCGGGGAGCTGTTTTTT
CDR3aa: CASSYSYRGTGELFF

len: 12
v_gene: TRBV2
d_gene: .
j_gene: TRBJ1-6
abundance: .
CDR3nt: TGTGCCAGCAGGGCCCCCGGGTCACCCCTCCACTTT
CDR3aa: CASRAPGSPLHF

len: 11
v_gene: TRBV20-1
d_gene: .
j_gene: TRBJ1-1
abundance: .
CDR3nt: TGCAGTGCCTTTCTTAACACTGAAGCTTTCTTT
CDR3aa: CSAFLNTEAFF

len: 17
v_gene: TRBV18
d_gene: .
j_gene: TRBJ2-2
abundance: .
CDR3nt: TGTGCCAGCTCACCACCGGAGAAGGCGGCTTACACCGGGGAGCTGTTTTTT
CDR3aa: CASSPPEKAAYTGELFF

len: 18
v_gene: TRBV9
d_gene: .
j_gene: TRBJ2-1
abundance: few
CDR3nt: TGTGCCAGCAGCGTAGGAACTACAGGGACCCCTTTCTACAATGAGCAGTTCTTC
CDR3aa: CASSVGTTGTPFYNEQFF

len: 13
v_gene: TRBV5-6
d_gene: TRBD2
j_gene: TRBJ2-7
abundance: once
CDR3nt: TGTGCCAGCAGCTTTTTGACTAGCGGGAGGTTGTACTTC
CDR3aa: CASSFLTSGRLYF

len: 11
v_gene: TRBV11-3
d_gene: .
j_gene: TRBJ2-1
abundance: once
CDR3nt: TGTGCCAGCAGCTATGGCTATGAGCAGTTCTTC
CDR3aa: CASSYGYEQFF

len: 15
v_gene: TRBV7-2
d_gene: .
j_gene: TRBJ1-2
abundance: .
CDR3nt: TGTGCCAGCAGCCCTCGATCCCGGGGGGCTGGTGGCTACACCTTC
CDR3aa: CASSPRSRGAGGYTF

len: 14
v_gene: TRBV3-1/TRBV3-2
d_gene: .
j_gene: TRBJ1-6
abundance: .
CDR3nt: TGTGCCAGCAGCCAAGCGAGGGCTGATTCACCCCTCCACTTT
CDR3aa: CASSQARADSPLHF

len: 14
v_gene: TRBV6-5
d_gene: .
j_gene: TRBJ1-5
abundance: .
CDR3nt: TGTGCCAGCAGTTACGGTCAAACTAATCAGCCCCAGCATTTT
CDR3aa: CASSYGQTNQPQHF

len: 16
v_gene: TRBV9
d_gene: .
j_gene: TRBJ2-3
abundance: once
CDR3nt: TGTGCCAGCAGCGTAGCTGGGGCAGGTAGCACAGATACGCAGTATTTT
CDR3aa: CASSVAGAGSTDTQYF